This T cell receptor (beta chain) was identified in a study of cytomegalovirus exposure and HLA in healthy donors. Donors had nominal health at sampling but likely had unrecorded immune exposures. PCR was performed using 60 Vbeta and 13 Jbeta primers. Clones were read by immunoSEQ multiplex PCR, and TCRdb kept only the in-frame ones, dropping some. The sample holds about 120,000 clones, around 80% seen once. V was trimmed by 3 bases and J by 5 bases, leaving 11 bases between them. Per the germline V gene, CDR1 is LNHNV and CDR2 is YYDKDF (reference sequence). CDR3 length equals 13 residues. Sample: PBMCs. This chain connects TRBV15 to TRBJ2-7; D is possibly TRBD2 (5 bases). The receptor's source is a female donor in good health and CMV-seronegative. CDR3 DNA: TGTGCCACCAGCAGCGGACTGGGCCACGAGCAGTACTTC. It specifies CATSSGLGHEQYF.